These 25 T cell receptor beta chains came from one sample sequenced in a study of cytomegalovirus exposure and HLA in healthy donors. Produced via immunoSEQ multiplex PCR; TCRdb's table is partial and in-frame only. The sample includes under 200,000 clones, roughly nine tenths seen only once; the top ten take roughly 5.8%. Input material: PBMCs. The receptor set was obtained from a woman in her 30s in good health and CMV-seronegative.

The chain couples TRBV29-1 to TRBJ2-1; 7 bases map to TRBD2. The J segment lost 0 bases and the V segment lost 6 bases, leaving 5 bases of the junction unmatched. Germline CDR1 reads SQVTM; CDR2 reads ANQGSEA. The CDR3 length is 14 residues. The CDR3 here is CSVEGGSSYNEQFF. As DNA, the CDR3 is TGCAGCGTCGAGGGCGGGAGCTCCTACAATGAGCAGTTCTTC.

The rearrangement joins TRBV28 to TRBJ1-5; D unresolved. Germline lookup yields CDR1 MDHEN and CDR2 SYDVKM. The V end lost 3 bases, the J end lost 9 bases, and 15 bases lay between the germline ends. The CDR3 length is 14 residues. The CDR3 nucleotides are TGTGCCAGCAGTTTGTCTTCCGGGAATGGGCCCCAGCATTTT. Protein: CASSLSSGNGPQHF.

The rearrangement links TRBV27 to TRBJ2-3; D gene unclear. In germline, CDR1 is MNHEY, CDR2 SMNVEV (reference sequence). The CDR3 is 13 amino acids. Trimming removed 4 bases at V and 2 bases at J, with 7 bases between. The CDR3 nucleotides read TGTGCCAGCAGTTGGGCGCTCACAGATACGCAGTATTTT. Encoded protein: CASSWALTDTQYF.

The chain employs TRBV5-1 and TRBJ1-2; 7 bases agree with TRBD1. The CDR3 totals 14 residues. J lost 4 bases, V lost 4 bases, and 7 bases had no gene match. CDR1 is SGHRS, CDR2 YFSETQ, per germline. The CDR3 region is CASSVSRDSYGYTF. In nucleotides, the CDR3 is TGCGCCAGCAGCGTATCCCGGGACAGCTATGGCTACACCTTC.

This chain links TRBV9 with TRBJ1-2; possible D gene TRBD1, 5 bases. This CDR3 region has 13 residues. The V gene lost 3 bases and the J gene lost 0 bases, with 6 bases spanning the gap. CDR1 is SGDLS and CDR2 is YYNGEE in the germline V gene. The CDR3 spells CASSGGPNYGYTF. Here the CDR3 DNA reads TGTGCCAGCAGCGGGGGCCCTAACTATGGCTACACCTTC.

The V and J genes are TRBV7-8 and TRBJ2-4; TRBD2 matches 11 bases. This CDR3 has 14 residues. V gave up 3 bases and J gave up 6 bases; unmatched junction bases: 1. Germline assignment: CDR1 SGHVS and CDR2 FQNEAQ. CDR3 nucleotides: TGTGCCAGCAGCTTCGGACTAGCGGGAAACATTCAGTACTTC. This sequence encodes CASSFGLAGNIQYF.

The chain joins TRBV5-1 to TRBJ1-2; 7 nucleotides match TRBD1. The CDR3 totals 14 residues. CDR1 SGHRS and CDR2 YFSETQ come from the germline V gene. The V and J ends lost 4 bases and 5 bases, in that order; junction bases with no gene match: 8. The DNA of the CDR3 is TGCGCCAGCAGCCGGGGACAGACCGATTATGGCTACACCTTC. Encoded protein: CASSRGQTDYGYTF. The complete variable domain, with remaining parts taken from reference TRBV5-1 and TRBJ1-2, reads KAGVTQTPRYLIKTRGQQVTLSCSPISGHRSVSWYQQTPGQGLQFLFEYFSETQRNKGNFPGRFSGRQFSNSRSEMNVSTLELGDSALYLCASSRGQTDYGYTFGSGTRLTVV.

The chain carries TRBV18 and TRBJ1-2; tentatively, D is TRBD1 (5 bases). Trimming removed 1 base at V and 2 bases at J, with 23 bases between. Per the germline V gene, CDR1 is KGHSH and CDR2 is LQKENI. The CDR3 is 19 residues long. In nucleotides, the CDR3 is TGTGCCAGCTCACCACTCCCAGGGATGACCGGTTTGGGAAACTATGGCTACACCTTC. Amino acids: CASSPLPGMTGLGNYGYTF.

The V and J genes are TRBV30 and TRBJ1-2, with a tentative D call TRBD1 (5 bases). Germline CDR1 and CDR2: GTSNPN and SVGIG (reference sequence). This CDR3 is built from 12 residues. Trimming took 4 bases from V and 8 from J, leaving 14 bases between them. DNA for the CDR3: TGTGCCTGGATATCCAGGGCTCTAGGCTACACCTTC. It specifies CAWISRALGYTF.

The chain couples TRBV2 to TRBJ2-2; D tentatively fits TRBD1 or TRBD2 (5 bases each). The germline V gene encodes CDR1 SNHLY and CDR2 FYNNEI. The CDR3 runs 15 residues. V dropped 11 bases and J dropped 3 bases, with 19 bases sitting between them. In DNA form, the CDR3 reads TGTGCCTGTTCTCACCGGGACGGAGACACCGGGGAGCTGTTTTTT. Encoded protein: CACSHRDGDTGELFF. The complete variable domain, with remaining parts taken from reference TRBV2 and TRBJ2-2, reads EPEVTQTPSHQVTQMGQEVILRCVPISNHLYFYWYRQILGQKVEFLVSFYNNEISEKSEIFDDQFSVERPDGSNFTLKIRSTKLEDSAMYFCACSHRDGDTGELFFGEGSRLTVL.

There are many counts of this clone. This chain links TRBV9 with TRBJ1-1; D is uncertain. Germline loops: CDR1 SGDLS, CDR2 YYNGEE. Trimming shortened V by 0 bases and J by 3 bases, and 6 bases separated the two germline ends. This CDR3 region has 13 residues. The CDR3 reads CASSVGGDTEAFF. In nucleotides, the CDR3 is TGTGCCAGCAGCGTAGGCGGGGACACTGAAGCTTTCTTT.

The chain has TRBV10-3 and TRBJ1-1; TRBD1 matches at 8 bases. V shed 6 bases and J 3 bases; nucleotides not matched to a gene: 0. Germline CDR1 reads ENHRY; CDR2 reads SYGVKD. This CDR3 comprises 12 residues. Here the CDR3 DNA reads TGTGCCATCAGGGACAGGGACACTGAAGCTTTCTTT. It yields the protein CAIRDRDTEAFF.

The genes are TRBV5-1 and TRBJ2-7, with D perhaps TRBD1 (5 bases). This CDR3 comprises 15 residues. Trimming shortened V by 1 base and J by 0 bases, and 11 bases separated the two germline ends. Germline V gene data show CDR1 as SGHRS and CDR2 as YFSETQ. Here the CDR3 reads CASSLTGKGSYEQYF. CDR3 DNA sequence: TGCGCCAGCAGCTTGACAGGAAAGGGCTCCTACGAGCAGTACTTC.

The chain recombines TRBV29-1 with TRBJ2-7; TRBD2 matches 11 bases. This CDR3 contains 13 residues. Germline assignment: CDR1 SQVTM and CDR2 ANQGSEA. V lost 5 bases, J lost 4 bases, and 4 bases stayed unmatched. The CDR3: CSVLAGGGYEQYF. CDR3 nucleotide sequence: TGCAGCGTTCTAGCGGGAGGTGGGTACGAGCAGTACTTC.

The V call is TRBV6-1, the J call TRBJ1-2, with D tentatively TRBD1 (6 bases). V lost 0 bases and J lost 7, with 12 bases in between. Germline CDR1 and CDR2: MNHNS and SASEGT. The CDR3 consists of 14 residues. CDR3 sequence reads: CASSEANRGGGYTF. CDR3 in DNA: TGTGCCAGCAGTGAAGCGAATAGGGGGGGTGGCTACACCTTC.

This chain links TRBV7-9 with TRBJ2-2; D uncertain. Trimming took off 5 bases at V and 6 bases at J, with 13 bases between the two ends. The length of the CDR3 is 14 residues. CDR1 and CDR2 from the germline V gene are SEHNR and FQNEAQ (reference sequence). As DNA, the CDR3 is TGTGCCAGCAGCCCAACCTCGGTGGCCGGGGAGCTGTTTTTT. Amino acids: CASSPTSVAGELFF.

This clone occurred once. The chain carries TRBV10-3 and TRBJ2-7; D is perhaps TRBD1 (6 bases). The CDR3 has 15 residues. Germline lookup yields CDR1 ENHRY and CDR2 SYGVKD. V gave up 6 bases and J gave up 2 bases, with 17 bases separating them. The CDR3 coding sequence is TGTGCCATCAGAGCCTTCTCCGGGACAACCTACGAGCAGTACTTC. Protein sequence: CAIRAFSGTTYEQYF.

This rearrangement joins TRBV14 to TRBJ1-3, with 7 bases lining up with TRBD1. The CDR3 is 14 amino acids. The V and J ends lost 4 bases and 7 bases, in that order; junction bases with no gene match: 7. Per the germline V gene, CDR1 is SGHDN and CDR2 is FVKESK. The CDR3 bases are TGTGCCAGCAGCCCAGACAGGGTCCTGAACACCATATATTTT. This translates into CASSPDRVLNTIYF.

The J gene is TRBJ2-1, the V gene TRBV6-5; 14 positions agree with TRBD2. V shed 10 bases and J 7 bases; nucleotides not matched to a gene: 6. The length of the CDR3 is 14 residues. CDR1 MNHEY and CDR2 SVGAGI come from the germline V gene. The CDR3 is CATGRLAGGNEQFF. CDR3 in DNA: TGTGCCACCGGTAGACTAGCGGGAGGGAATGAGCAGTTCTTC.

The V gene is TRBV6-1, the J gene TRBJ2-7; D is unclear. The CDR3 runs to 15 residues. CDR1 is MNHNS, CDR2 SASEGT, per germline. The V gene lost 4 bases and the J gene lost 2 bases, with 15 bases spanning the gap. The CDR3, as DNA: TGTGCCAGCAGTGCTAGTTTGGCAGGACCCTACGAGCAGTACTTC. Encoded protein: CASSASLAGPYEQYF.

The chain has TRBV7-3 and TRBJ2-1; TRBD2 matches at 7 bases. Germline V gene lookup returns CDR1 SGHTA and CDR2 FQGTGA. This CDR3 region has 17 residues. With 1 base clipped from V and 7 bases from J, the junction kept 13 bases outside the gene matches. In DNA form, the CDR3 reads TGTGCCAGCAGCTTAAGGGAGGGAGCCGACGGGAAGAATGAGCAGTTCTTC. Protein sequence: CASSLREGADGKNEQFF.

This clone has a single count. This chain connects TRBV27 to TRBJ2-7; D call uncertain. The CDR3 is made up of 15 amino acids. CDR1 and CDR2 from the germline V gene are MNHEY and SMNVEV (reference sequence). Trimming took off 2 bases at V and 3 bases at J, with 14 bases between the two ends. The DNA of the CDR3 is TGTGCCAGCAGTTTAAGTATCGTCGCGGACTACGAGCAGTACTTC. Translated, it gives CASSLSIVADYEQYF.

This clone appeared once. This rearrangement joins TRBV4-2 to TRBJ2-2; 8 bases align to TRBD2. V was pared by 1 base and J by 7 bases, with 11 bases of the junction left unmatched. CDR1 is LGHNA and CDR2 is YNFKEQ in the germline V gene. The CDR3 is made up of 17 amino acids. CDR3 in DNA: TGTGCCAGCAGCCAAGGGGCTCAGCGGGAGACGGGCGGGGAGCTGTTTTTT. Amino acids: CASSQGAQRETGGELFF.

The chain employs TRBV5-4 and TRBJ2-1; 11 bases line up with TRBD2. There are 15 residues in the CDR3. From germline, CDR1 is SGHNT and CDR2 YYREEE (reference sequence). The trim removed 4 bases at V and 5 bases at J, leaving 5 bases unmatched. CDR3 sequence (DNA): TGTGCCAGCAGCCCGACTAGCGGGACAGACAATGAGCAGTTCTTC. Protein sequence: CASSPTSGTDNEQFF.

V usage is TRBV5-1 and J usage is TRBJ2-2; D is uncertain. CDR1 is SGHRS and CDR2 is YFSETQ in the germline V gene. V was pared by 3 bases and J by 5 bases, with 11 bases between. CDR3 size: 14 residues. CDR3 amino acids: CASSSYQETGELFF. For the CDR3, the DNA is TGCGCCAGCAGCTCTTATCAGGAAACCGGGGAGCTGTTTTTT.